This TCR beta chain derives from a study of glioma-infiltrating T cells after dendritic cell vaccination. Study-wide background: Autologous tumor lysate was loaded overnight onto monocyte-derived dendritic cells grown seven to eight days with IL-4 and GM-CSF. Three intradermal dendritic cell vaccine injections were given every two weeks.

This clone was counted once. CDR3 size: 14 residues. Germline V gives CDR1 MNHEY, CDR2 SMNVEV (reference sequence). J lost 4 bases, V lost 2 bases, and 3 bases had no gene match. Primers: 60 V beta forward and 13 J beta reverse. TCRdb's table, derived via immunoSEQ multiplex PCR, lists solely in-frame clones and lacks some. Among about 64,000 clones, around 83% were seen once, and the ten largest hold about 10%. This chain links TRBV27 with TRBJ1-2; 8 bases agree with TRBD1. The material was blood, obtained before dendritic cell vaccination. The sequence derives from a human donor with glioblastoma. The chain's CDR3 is CASSLDRGGYGYTF. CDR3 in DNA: TGTGCCAGCAGTTTAGACAGGGGAGGCTATGGCTACACCTTC.